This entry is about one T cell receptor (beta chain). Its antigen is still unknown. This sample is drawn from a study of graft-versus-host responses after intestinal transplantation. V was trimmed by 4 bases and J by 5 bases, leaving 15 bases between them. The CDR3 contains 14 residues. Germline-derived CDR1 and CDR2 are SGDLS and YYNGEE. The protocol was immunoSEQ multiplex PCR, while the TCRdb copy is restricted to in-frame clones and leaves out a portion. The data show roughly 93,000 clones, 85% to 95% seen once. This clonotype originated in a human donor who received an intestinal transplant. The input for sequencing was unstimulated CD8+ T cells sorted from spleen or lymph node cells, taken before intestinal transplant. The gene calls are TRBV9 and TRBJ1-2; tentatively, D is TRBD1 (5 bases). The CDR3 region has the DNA TGTGCCAGCAGCTCGACCGGGACTGAGTATGGCTACACCTTC. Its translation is CASSSTGTEYGYTF.